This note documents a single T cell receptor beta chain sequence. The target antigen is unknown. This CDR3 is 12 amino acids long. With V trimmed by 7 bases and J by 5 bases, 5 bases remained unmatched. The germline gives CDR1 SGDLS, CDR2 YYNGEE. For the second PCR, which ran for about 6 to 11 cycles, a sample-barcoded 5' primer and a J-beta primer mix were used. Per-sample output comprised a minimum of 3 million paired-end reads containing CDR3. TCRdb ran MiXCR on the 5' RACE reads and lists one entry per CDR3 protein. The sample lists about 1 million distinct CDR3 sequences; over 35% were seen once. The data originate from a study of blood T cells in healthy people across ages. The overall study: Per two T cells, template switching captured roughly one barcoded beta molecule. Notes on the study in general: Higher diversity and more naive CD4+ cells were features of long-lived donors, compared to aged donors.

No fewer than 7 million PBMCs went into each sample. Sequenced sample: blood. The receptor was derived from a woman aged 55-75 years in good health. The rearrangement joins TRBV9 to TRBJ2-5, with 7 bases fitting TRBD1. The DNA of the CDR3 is TGTGCCAGCGCAACAGGGGATGAGACCCAGTACTTC. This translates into CASATGDETQYF.